The present T cell receptor (beta chain) was sequenced within a study of T cell responses to AZD1222 COVID-19 vaccine. The study, taken as a whole, reports: After the peak T cell response, and only then, were repertoires sampled. Unmutated variant regions are reportedly targeted by nearly half of spike-specific TCRs. The donor group comprised mostly white British people and more females; the analysis possibly underestimated clonal diversity.

For this clone: Its matching antigen is unknown.

V shed 3 bases and J shed 1 base, with 9 bases lying between them. This CDR3 has 14 residues. CDR1 MGHRA and CDR2 YSYEKL come from the germline V gene. Some clones are missing from TCRdb's copy, which holds only in-frame ones; the method was immunoSEQ multiplex PCR. The sample carries some 87,000 clones, about 93% recorded once. The V call is TRBV4-1, the J call TRBJ1-1; possible D gene TRBD1, 6 bases. This specimen was peripheral blood, taken on day 0 of MenACWY control vaccination. This TCR derives from an adult in good health. In DNA form, the CDR3 reads TGCGCCAGCAGCCACGGGACACAGAACACTGAAGCTTTCTTT. It specifies CASSHGTQNTEAFF.